The 7 T cell receptor beta chains below were found in one sample sequenced in a study of blood T cells in healthy people across ages. Using a J-beta primer mix together with a sample-barcoded 5' primer, a second PCR was run for about 6 to 11 cycles. TCRdb passed the 5' RACE reads through MiXCR, listing each CDR3 protein once. This table holds about 720,000 distinct CDR3 sequences, roughly 20% found once. The sample comprised blood. The receptors derive from a man aged 65 to 79 in good health.

The chain has TRBV5-1 and TRBJ1-2; D unclear. Per germline, CDR1 SGHRS and CDR2 YFSETQ. The CDR3 consists of 14 residues. With 4 bases removed from V and 0 bases from J, the gap between germline ends came to 10 bases. CDR3 coding DNA: TGCGCCAGCAGCCCGATGCCTTCTAACTATGGCTACACCTTC. Amino acids: CASSPMPSNYGYTF.

This chain connects TRBV20-1 to TRBJ2-3; TRBD2 matches at 7 bases. Germline V CDR1 and CDR2: DFQATT, SNEGSKA (reference sequence). V gave up 2 bases and J gave up 10 bases; unmatched junction bases: 12. CDR3 length: 14 residues. CDR3 nucleotide sequence: TGCAGTGCTAGAACGGGCGGGAGCGCGTTTCCGCAGTATTTT. It is translated as CSARTGGSAFPQYF.

This chain joins TRBV24-1 and TRBJ2-1; TRBD1 matches 8 bases. Germline V gives CDR1 KGHDR, CDR2 SFDVKD. V lost 4 bases, J lost 7 bases, and 8 bases stayed unmatched. The CDR3 loop spans 15 amino acids. The CDR3 nucleotides are TGTGCCACCAGTGACCCAGGGGGCGTAGAAAATGAGCAGTTCTTC. Amino acids: CATSDPGGVENEQFF.

The chain combines TRBV19 with TRBJ1-3; D is uncertain. The CDR3 is made up of 18 amino acids. V dropped 5 bases and J dropped 0 bases, with 20 bases sitting between them. Germline V gene data show CDR1 as LNHDA and CDR2 as SQIVND (reference sequence). CDR3 nucleotide sequence: TGTGCCAGTAGTGTGGGATCCGAAATTGATAGCTCTGGAAACACCATATATTTT. Amino acid sequence: CASSVGSEIDSSGNTIYF.

This clonotype was found a few times. The gene calls are TRBV29-1 and TRBJ2-5; D could derive from TRBD1 or TRBD2 (5 bases each). CDR3 length: 13 amino acids. Trimming shortened V by 1 base and J by 7 bases, and 13 bases separated the two germline ends. The germline V gene encodes CDR1 SQVTM and CDR2 ANQGSEA. CDR3 residues: CSVEGGGVVTQYF. The CDR3 DNA reads as TGCAGCGTTGAAGGTGGGGGTGTGGTGACCCAGTACTTC.

V is TRBV7-2 and J is TRBJ2-7; D is perhaps TRBD2 (5 bases). With 2 bases removed from V and 6 bases from J, the gap between germline ends came to 17 bases. The CDR3 is 15 residues long. Germline CDR1 is SGHTA and CDR2 is FQGNSA. The CDR3 nucleotides are TGTGCCAGCAGCTTAACCCTAATGACGGGGAGCGAGCAGTACTTC. Translation gives CASSLTLMTGSEQYF.

The V call is TRBV29-1, the J call TRBJ2-1, with a possible D match to TRBD2 (6 bases). Germline values: CDR1 SQVTM, CDR2 ANQGSEA. Trimming left V 1 base short and J 2 bases short, with 12 bases between. The CDR3 spans 15 residues. The CDR3 spells CSVEGRGGTYNEQFF. Here the CDR3 DNA reads TGCAGCGTTGAAGGGCGGGGAGGCACCTACAATGAGCAGTTCTTC.